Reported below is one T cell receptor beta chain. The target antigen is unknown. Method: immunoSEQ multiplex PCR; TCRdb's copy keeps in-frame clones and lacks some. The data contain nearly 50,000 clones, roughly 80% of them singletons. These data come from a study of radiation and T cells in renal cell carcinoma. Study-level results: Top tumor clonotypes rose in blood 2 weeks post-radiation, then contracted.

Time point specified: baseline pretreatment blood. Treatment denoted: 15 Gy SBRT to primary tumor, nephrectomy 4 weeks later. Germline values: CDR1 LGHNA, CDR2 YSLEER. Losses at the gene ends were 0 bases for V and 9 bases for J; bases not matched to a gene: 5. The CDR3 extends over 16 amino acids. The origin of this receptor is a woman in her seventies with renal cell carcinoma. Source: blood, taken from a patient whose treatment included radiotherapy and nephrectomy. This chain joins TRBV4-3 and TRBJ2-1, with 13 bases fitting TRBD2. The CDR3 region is CASSQDTSGRGSEQFF. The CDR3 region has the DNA TGCGCCAGCAGCCAAGATACTAGCGGGAGGGGAAGTGAGCAGTTCTTC.